This record concerns one T cell receptor (beta chain) sequence. The target antigen is unknown. The data were obtained in a study of radiotherapy plus CTLA-4 blockade in lung cancer. Study summary: Objective responses were observed in less than 20% of patients, and disease control was achieved by over 30%. Study outcomes and limitations: How blood T cell clones changed early, along with interferon-beta, reportedly forecast response best.

V shed 8 bases and J shed 4 bases, with 9 bases lying between them. This CDR3 is 12 amino acids long. The V gene's germline CDR1 is MNHNS and CDR2 SASEGT. Each patient with chemo-refractory metastatic non-small-cell lung cancer was treated with focal radiation plus CTLA-4 blockade using ipilimumab. Libraries were prepared by immunoSEQ multiplex PCR; TCRdb keeps only in-frame clonotypes and omits some of them. The data contain 30,000 or so clones, around four fifths of them singletons. Here the sequenced sample was peripheral blood, taken from a patient treated with radiotherapy plus ipilimumab. This receptor was obtained from a human donor with non-small cell lung cancer who had stable disease on radiotherapy plus ipilimumab. This chain uses TRBV6-1 with TRBJ1-3; TRBD1 is a possible D gene (5 bases). This CDR3 reads CASGDWGNTIYF. For the CDR3, the DNA is TGTGCCAGCGGGGACTGGGGAAACACCATATATTTT.